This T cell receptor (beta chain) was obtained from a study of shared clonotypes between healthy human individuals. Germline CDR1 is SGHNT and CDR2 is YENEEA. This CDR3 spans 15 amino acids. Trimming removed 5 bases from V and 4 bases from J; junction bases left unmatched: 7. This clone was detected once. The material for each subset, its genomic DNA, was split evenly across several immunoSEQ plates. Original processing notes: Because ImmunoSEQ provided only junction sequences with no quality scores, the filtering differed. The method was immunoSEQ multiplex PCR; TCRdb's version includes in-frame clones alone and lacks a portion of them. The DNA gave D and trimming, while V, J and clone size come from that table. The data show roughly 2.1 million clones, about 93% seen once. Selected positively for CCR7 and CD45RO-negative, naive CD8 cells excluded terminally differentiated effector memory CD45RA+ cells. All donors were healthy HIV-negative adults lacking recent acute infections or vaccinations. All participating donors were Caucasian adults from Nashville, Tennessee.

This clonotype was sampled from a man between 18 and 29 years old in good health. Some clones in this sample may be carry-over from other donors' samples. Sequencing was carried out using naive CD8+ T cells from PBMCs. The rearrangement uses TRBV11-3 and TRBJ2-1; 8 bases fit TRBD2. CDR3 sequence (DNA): TGTGCCAGCAGCCGTCGGGCTAGCGGGTACAATGAGCAGTTCTTC. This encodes CASSRRASGYNEQFF.